Given below is one TCR beta chain in context. Its antigen is as yet unknown. The CDR3 is 17 amino acids. Trimming took 5 bases from V and 1 from J, leaving 18 bases between them. Germline assignment: CDR1 SGHVS and CDR2 FNYEAQ. Unique molecular identifiers were built into the TCR beta cDNA libraries. TCRdb passed the PCR reads through MiXCR, listing each CDR3 protein once. Among under 650,000 distinct CDR3 sequences, around 47% were seen once, and the ten largest hold 1.5% to 2%. This record belongs to a study of post-analysis software for immune sequencing data. Across the whole study: Patients had relapsing-remitting, secondary progressive or progressive-relapsing multiple sclerosis; some lacked subtype. Study observations and caveats: With F measure, samples from one preparation batch clustered together strongly. Normalized Chao1 diversity in multiple sclerosis patients fell significantly below that of controls. Patients showed TRBV5-6, TRBV5-1 and TRBV20-1 among five TRBV segments more frequent than in controls.

Sequencing was done on a sample of blood. V gene TRBV7-6 combines with J gene TRBJ2-4; D call uncertain. The sequence derives from a girl aged 5-17 years with multiple sclerosis. CDR3 DNA sequence: TGTGCCAGCAGCCCCCTTTATCGGCGTTCGGCCAAAAACATTCAGTACTTC. It encodes CASSPLYRRSAKNIQYF.